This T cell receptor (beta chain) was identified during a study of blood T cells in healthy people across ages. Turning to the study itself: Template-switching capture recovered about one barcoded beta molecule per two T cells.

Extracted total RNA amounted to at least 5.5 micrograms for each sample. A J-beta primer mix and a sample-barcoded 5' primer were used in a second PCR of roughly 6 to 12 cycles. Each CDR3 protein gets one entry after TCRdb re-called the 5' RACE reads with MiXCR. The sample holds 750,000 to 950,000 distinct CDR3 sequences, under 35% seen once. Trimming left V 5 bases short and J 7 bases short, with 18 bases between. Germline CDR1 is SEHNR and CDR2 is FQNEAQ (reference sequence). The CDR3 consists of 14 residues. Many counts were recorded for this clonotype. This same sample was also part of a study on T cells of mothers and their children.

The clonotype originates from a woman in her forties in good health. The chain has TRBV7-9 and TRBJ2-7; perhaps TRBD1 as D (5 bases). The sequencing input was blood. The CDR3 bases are TGTGCCAGCAGCCCCCGACCAGGGCGTGGAGAGCAGTACTTC. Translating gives CASSPRPGRGEQYF.